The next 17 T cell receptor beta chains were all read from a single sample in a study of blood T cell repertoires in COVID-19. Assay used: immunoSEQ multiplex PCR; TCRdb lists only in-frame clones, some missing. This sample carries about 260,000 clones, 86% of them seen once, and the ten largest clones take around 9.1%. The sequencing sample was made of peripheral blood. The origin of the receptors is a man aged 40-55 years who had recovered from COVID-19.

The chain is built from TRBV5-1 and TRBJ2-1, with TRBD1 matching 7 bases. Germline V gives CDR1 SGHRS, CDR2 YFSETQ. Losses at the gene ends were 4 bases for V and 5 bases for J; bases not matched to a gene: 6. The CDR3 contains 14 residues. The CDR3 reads CASSPGTANNEQFF. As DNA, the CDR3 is TGCGCCAGCAGCCCGGGGACAGCTAACAATGAGCAGTTCTTC.

In DNA, the CDR3 is TGCGCCAGCAGCCGCGGACTAGCGGACAATGAGCAGTTCTTC. Translated, it gives CASSRGLADNEQFF. The V gene is TRBV4-1, the J gene TRBJ2-1; 10 nucleotides line up with TRBD2. CDR3 length equals 14 residues. The V gene end was trimmed by 4 bases and the J gene end by 5 bases; junction bases not matched to a gene: 2. Germline V lookup: CDR1 MGHRA, CDR2 YSYEKL.

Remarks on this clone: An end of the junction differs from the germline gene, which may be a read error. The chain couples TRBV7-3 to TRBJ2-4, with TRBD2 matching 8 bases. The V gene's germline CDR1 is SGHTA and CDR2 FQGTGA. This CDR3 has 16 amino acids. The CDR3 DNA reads TGTGCCAGCAGTTTAAGGGCCTCCGGGAGGGAAAACATTCAGTACTTC. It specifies CASSLRASGRENIQYF.

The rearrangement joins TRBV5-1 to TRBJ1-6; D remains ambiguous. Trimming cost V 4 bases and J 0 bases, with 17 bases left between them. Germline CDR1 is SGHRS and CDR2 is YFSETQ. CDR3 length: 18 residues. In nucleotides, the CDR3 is TGCGCCAGCAGCACGGTCGTGGCGGGGAGCTCCTATAATTCACCCCTCCACTTT. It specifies CASSTVVAGSSYNSPLHF. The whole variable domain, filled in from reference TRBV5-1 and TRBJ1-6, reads KAGVTQTPRYLIKTRGQQVTLSCSPISGHRSVSWYQQTPGQGLQFLFEYFSETQRNKGNFPGRFSGRQFSNSRSEMNVSTLELGDSALYLCASSTVVAGSSYNSPLHFGNGTRLTVT.

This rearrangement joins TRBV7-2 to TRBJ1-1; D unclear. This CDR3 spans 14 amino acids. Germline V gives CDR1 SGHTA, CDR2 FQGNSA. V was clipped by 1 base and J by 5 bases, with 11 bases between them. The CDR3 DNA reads TGTGCCAGCAGCTTAGTTGGGAGGGAGACTGAAGCTTTCTTT. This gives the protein CASSLVGRETEAFF.

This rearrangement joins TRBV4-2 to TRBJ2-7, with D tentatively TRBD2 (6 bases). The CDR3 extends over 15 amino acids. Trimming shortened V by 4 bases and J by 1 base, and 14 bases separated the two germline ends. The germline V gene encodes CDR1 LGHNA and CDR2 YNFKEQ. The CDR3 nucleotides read TGTGCCAGCAGCCGGCGGGACGTAGTTTCCTACGAGCAGTACTTC. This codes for CASSRRDVVSYEQYF.

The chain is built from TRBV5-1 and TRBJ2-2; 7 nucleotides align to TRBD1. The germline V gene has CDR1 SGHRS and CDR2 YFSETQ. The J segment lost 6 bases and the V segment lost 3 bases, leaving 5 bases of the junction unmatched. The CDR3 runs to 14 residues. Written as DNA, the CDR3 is TGCGCCAGCAGCTGGACCCAGGGGGCCGGGGAGCTGTTTTTT. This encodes CASSWTQGAGELFF.

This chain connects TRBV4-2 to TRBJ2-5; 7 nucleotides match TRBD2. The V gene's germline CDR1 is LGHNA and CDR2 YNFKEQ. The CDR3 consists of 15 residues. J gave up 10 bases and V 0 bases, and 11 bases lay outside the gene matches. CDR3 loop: CASSQDWSSGQDQYF. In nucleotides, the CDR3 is TGTGCCAGCAGCCAAGATTGGTCTAGCGGACAAGACCAGTACTTC.

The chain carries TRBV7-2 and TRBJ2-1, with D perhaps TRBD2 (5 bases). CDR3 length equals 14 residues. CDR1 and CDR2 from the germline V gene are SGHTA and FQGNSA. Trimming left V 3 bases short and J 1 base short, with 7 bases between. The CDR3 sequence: CASSFLASYNEQFF. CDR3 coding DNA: TGTGCCAGCAGCTTCCTAGCATCCTACAATGAGCAGTTCTTC.

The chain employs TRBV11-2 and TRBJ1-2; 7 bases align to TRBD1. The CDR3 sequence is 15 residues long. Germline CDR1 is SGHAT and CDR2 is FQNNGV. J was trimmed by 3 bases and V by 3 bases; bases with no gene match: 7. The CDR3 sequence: CASSFRQGWDYGYTF. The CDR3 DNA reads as TGTGCCAGCAGCTTTCGACAGGGTTGGGACTATGGCTACACCTTC.

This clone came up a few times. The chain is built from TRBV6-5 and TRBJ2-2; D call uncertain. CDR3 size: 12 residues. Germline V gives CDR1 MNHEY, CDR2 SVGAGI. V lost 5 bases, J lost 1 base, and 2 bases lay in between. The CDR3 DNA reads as TGTGCCAGCAGTCGGAACACCGGGGAGCTGTTTTTT. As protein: CASSRNTGELFF.

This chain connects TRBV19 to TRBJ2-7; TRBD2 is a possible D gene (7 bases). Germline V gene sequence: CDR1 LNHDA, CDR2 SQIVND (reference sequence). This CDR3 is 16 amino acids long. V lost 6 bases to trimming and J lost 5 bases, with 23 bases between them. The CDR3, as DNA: TGTGCCAGTAGCCGCCCGGGGGGCGGGAGAATAGACGAGCAGTACTTC. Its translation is CASSRPGGGRIDEQYF.

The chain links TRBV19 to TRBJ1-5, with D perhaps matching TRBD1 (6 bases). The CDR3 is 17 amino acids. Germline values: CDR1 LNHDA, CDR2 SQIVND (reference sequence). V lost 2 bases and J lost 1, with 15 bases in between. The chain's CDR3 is CASSILKGGVSNQPQHF. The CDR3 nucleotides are TGTGCCAGTAGTATATTGAAGGGGGGGGTGAGCAATCAGCCCCAGCATTTT.

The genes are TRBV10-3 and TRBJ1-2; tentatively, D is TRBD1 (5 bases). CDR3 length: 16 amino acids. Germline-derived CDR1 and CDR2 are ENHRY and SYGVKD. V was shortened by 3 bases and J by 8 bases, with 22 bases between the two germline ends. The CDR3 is CAISDGGAGRGKGYTF. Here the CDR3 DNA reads TGTGCCATCAGTGATGGAGGGGCCGGGAGAGGGAAAGGCTACACCTTC.

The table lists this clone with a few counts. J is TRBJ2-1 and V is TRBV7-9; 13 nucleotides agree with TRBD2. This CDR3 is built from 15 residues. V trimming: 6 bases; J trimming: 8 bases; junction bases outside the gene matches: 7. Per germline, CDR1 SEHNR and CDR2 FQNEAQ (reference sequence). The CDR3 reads CASRELAGGVDEQFF. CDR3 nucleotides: TGTGCCAGCAGGGAACTAGCGGGAGGGGTCGATGAGCAGTTCTTC.

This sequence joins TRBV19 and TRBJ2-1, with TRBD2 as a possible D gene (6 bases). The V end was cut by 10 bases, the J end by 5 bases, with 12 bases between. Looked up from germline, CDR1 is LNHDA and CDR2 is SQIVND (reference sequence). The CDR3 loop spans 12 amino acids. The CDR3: CATTSPHNEQFF. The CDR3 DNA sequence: TGTGCCACTACTAGCCCGCACAATGAGCAGTTCTTC.

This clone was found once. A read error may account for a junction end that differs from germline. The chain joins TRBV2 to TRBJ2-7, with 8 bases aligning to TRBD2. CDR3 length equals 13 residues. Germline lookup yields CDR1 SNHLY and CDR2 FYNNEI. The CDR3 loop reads CASSEGGPSGSLF. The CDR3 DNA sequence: TGTGCCAGCAGTGAGGGGGGCCCGAGCGGGAGCCTCTTC.